A selection of T cell receptor beta chains follows, all from one sample in a study of immune evolution from preneoplasia to lung adenocarcinoma. TCRdb keeps only in-frame clones here, not all; method: immunoSEQ multiplex PCR. This sample carries 8,500 to 10,000 clones, 75% to 80% of them seen once, and the ten largest clones take around an eighth. Sequencing was carried out using FFPE lung adenocarcinoma in situ tissue. These TCRs come from a person aged 80 or over with lung adenocarcinoma. CDR3s include the opening cysteine and the closing phenylalanine or tryptophan. D genes are given only for firm matches. Only part of the rows carry a size: once, few, many, or a class if the clone is expanded.

j_call: TRBJ1-1; v_call: TRBV19; d_call: .; clone_size: .; cdr3_aa: CASSIWGWTEAFF; cdr3_nt: TGTGCCAGTAGTATTTGGGGATGGACTGAAGCTTTCTTT
j_call: TRBJ1-1; v_call: TRBV19; d_call: .; clone_size: .; cdr3_aa: CASSRPENTEAFF; cdr3_nt: TGTGCCAGTAGCCGGCCGGAGAACACTGAAGCTTTCTTT
j_call: TRBJ1-4; v_call: TRBV7-8; d_call: .; clone_size: .; cdr3_aa: CASSLAPFEKLFF; cdr3_nt: TGTGCCAGCAGCTTAGCACCGTTTGAAAAACTGTTTTTT
j_call: TRBJ2-1; v_call: TRBV7-9; d_call: TRBD2; clone_size: .; cdr3_aa: CASSPTSGGAKNEQFF; cdr3_nt: TGTGCCAGCAGCCCAACTAGCGGGGGGGCCAAAAATGAGCAGTTCTTC
j_call: TRBJ2-7; v_call: TRBV6-1; d_call: TRBD1; clone_size: once; cdr3_aa: CASMYDRGYEQYF; cdr3_nt: TGTGCCAGCATGTACGACAGGGGGTACGAGCAGTACTTC
j_call: TRBJ2-5; v_call: TRBV7-3; d_call: .; clone_size: .; cdr3_aa: CASSRSVGETQYF; cdr3_nt: TGTGCCAGCAGCCGGAGTGTCGGGGAGACCCAGTACTTC
j_call: TRBJ1-5; v_call: TRBV6-5; d_call: .; clone_size: .; cdr3_aa: CASRPTGRNQPQHF; cdr3_nt: TGTGCCAGCAGGCCAACAGGGCGCAATCAGCCCCAGCATTTT
j_call: TRBJ2-7; v_call: TRBV11-2; d_call: TRBD2; clone_size: .; cdr3_aa: CASTLRGGRYEQYF; cdr3_nt: TGTGCCAGCACCCTGCGGGGGGGCCGATACGAGCAGTACTTC
j_call: TRBJ2-7; v_call: TRBV7-3; d_call: TRBD2; clone_size: .; cdr3_aa: CASSLGSGGAYEQYF; cdr3_nt: TGTGCCAGCAGCTTAGGTAGCGGGGGGGCTTACGAGCAGTACTTC
j_call: TRBJ2-1; v_call: TRBV4-3; d_call: TRBD2; clone_size: medium-sized; cdr3_aa: CASSHSTSGGAEINEQFF; cdr3_nt: TGCGCCAGCAGCCATTCGACTAGCGGGGGGGCCGAGATAAATGAGCAGTTCTTC
j_call: TRBJ2-5; v_call: TRBV5-8; d_call: TRBD2; clone_size: .; cdr3_aa: CASSSPVGGKVFQETQYF; cdr3_nt: TGTGCCAGCAGCTCACCTGTGGGGGGGAAAGTCTTTCAAGAGACCCAGTACTTC
j_call: TRBJ1-4; v_call: TRBV6-5; d_call: .; clone_size: few; cdr3_aa: CASSYGQTVNEKLFF; cdr3_nt: TGTGCCAGCAGTTACGGACAGACCGTTAATGAAAAACTGTTTTTT
j_call: TRBJ2-2; v_call: TRBV11-3; d_call: .; clone_size: .; cdr3_aa: CASTQTSVGGELFF; cdr3_nt: TGTGCCAGCACCCAGACCAGTGTCGGCGGGGAGCTGTTTTTT
j_call: TRBJ1-5; v_call: TRBV2; d_call: .; clone_size: .; cdr3_aa: CASSLTRYSNQPQHF; cdr3_nt: TGTGCCAGCAGTCTTACCAGATATAGCAATCAGCCCCAGCATTTT
j_call: TRBJ1-6; v_call: TRBV6-5; d_call: .; clone_size: .; cdr3_aa: CASNPNRESPLHF; cdr3_nt: TGTGCCAGCAACCCAAACAGGGAGTCACCCCTCCACTTT
j_call: TRBJ1-1; v_call: TRBV6-5; d_call: .; clone_size: .; cdr3_aa: CAASGMNTEAFF; cdr3_nt: TGTGCCGCTAGTGGAATGAACACTGAAGCTTTCTTT
j_call: TRBJ2-3; v_call: TRBV6-6; d_call: TRBD1; clone_size: .; cdr3_aa: CASHRDRGRPDTQYF; cdr3_nt: TGTGCCAGCCACCGGGACAGGGGGCGCCCAGATACGCAGTATTTT
j_call: TRBJ2-3; v_call: TRBV4-1; d_call: .; clone_size: .; cdr3_aa: CASSQVLDNTDMQYF; cdr3_nt: TGCGCCAGCAGCCAAGTACTGGACAACACAGATATGCAGTATTTT
j_call: TRBJ2-2; v_call: TRBV19; d_call: .; clone_size: .; cdr3_aa: CASSIRGGSTGELFF; cdr3_nt: TGTGCCAGTAGTATCAGGGGAGGGAGCACCGGGGAGCTGTTTTTT
j_call: TRBJ1-1; v_call: TRBV13; d_call: TRBD1; clone_size: .; cdr3_aa: CASSRGTGRVDTEAFF; cdr3_nt: TGTGCCAGCAGCCGCGGGACAGGGAGGGTGGACACTGAAGCTTTCTTT
j_call: TRBJ2-3; v_call: TRBV5-4; d_call: TRBD2; clone_size: .; cdr3_aa: CTNSLWVASGVDTQYF; cdr3_nt: TGTACCAACAGCTTGTGGGTCGCTAGCGGGGTAGATACGCAGTATTTT
j_call: TRBJ2-3; v_call: TRBV2; d_call: .; clone_size: .; cdr3_aa: CASSESGPTTDTQYF; cdr3_nt: TGTGCCAGCAGTGAGAGCGGACCTACCACAGATACGCAGTATTTT
j_call: TRBJ2-7; v_call: TRBV7-2; d_call: TRBD1; clone_size: .; cdr3_aa: CASSPYLRDSVDF; cdr3_nt: TGTGCCAGCAGCCCGTACCTCCGGGACAGCGTAGACTTC
j_call: TRBJ1-2; v_call: TRBV5-4; d_call: .; clone_size: medium-sized; cdr3_aa: CASSLRDIVNYGYTF; cdr3_nt: TGTGCCAGCAGCTTGCGGGACATAGTTAACTATGGCTACACCTTC
j_call: TRBJ2-1; v_call: TRBV4-2; d_call: TRBD2; clone_size: .; cdr3_aa: CASSLTSGGAYNEQFF; cdr3_nt: TGTGCCAGCAGCCTGACTAGCGGGGGTGCCTACAATGAGCAGTTCTTC
j_call: TRBJ1-4; v_call: TRBV5-1; d_call: TRBD1; clone_size: .; cdr3_aa: CASSLAGTGDEKLFF; cdr3_nt: TGCGCCAGCAGCTTAGCCGGGACAGGGGACGAAAAACTGTTTTTT
j_call: TRBJ1-4; v_call: TRBV10-3; d_call: .; clone_size: .; cdr3_aa: CATSEQGLGNEKLFF; cdr3_nt: TGTGCCACCTCCGAGCAGGGGCTCGGTAATGAAAAACTGTTTTTT
j_call: TRBJ1-5; v_call: TRBV7-9; d_call: TRBD1; clone_size: .; cdr3_aa: CASSPTGLNQPQHF; cdr3_nt: TGTGCCAGCAGCCCGACAGGGCTCAATCAGCCCCAGCATTTT
j_call: TRBJ1-5; v_call: TRBV2; d_call: .; clone_size: .; cdr3_aa: CASSERSSNQPQHF; cdr3_nt: TGTGCCAGCAGTGAGAGAAGTAGCAATCAGCCCCAGCATTTT
j_call: TRBJ2-1; v_call: TRBV7-2; d_call: .; clone_size: .; cdr3_aa: CASRLGLSSYNEQFF; cdr3_nt: TGTGCCAGCAGACTCGGACTAAGCTCCTACAATGAGCAGTTCTTC
j_call: TRBJ1-6; v_call: TRBV7-9; d_call: .; clone_size: .; cdr3_aa: CASSLEDANSPLHF; cdr3_nt: TGTGCCAGCAGCCTGGAGGACGCCAATTCACCCCTCCACTTT
j_call: TRBJ1-1; v_call: TRBV29-1; d_call: .; clone_size: .; cdr3_aa: CSVMVRGLTNTEAFF; cdr3_nt: TGCAGCGTTATGGTAAGGGGCTTAACGAACACTGAAGCTTTCTTT
j_call: TRBJ2-3; v_call: TRBV6-5; d_call: .; clone_size: once; cdr3_aa: CASTGDTQYF; cdr3_nt: TGTGCCAGCACTGGGGATACGCAGTATTTT
j_call: TRBJ2-1; v_call: TRBV11-3; d_call: TRBD1; clone_size: .; cdr3_aa: CASSNQGAGYNEQFF; cdr3_nt: TGTGCCAGCAGTAATCAGGGGGCGGGTTACAATGAGCAGTTCTTC
j_call: TRBJ2-3; v_call: TRBV4-3; d_call: TRBD2; clone_size: few; cdr3_aa: CASSQFGESGGTTDTQYF; cdr3_nt: TGCGCCAGCAGCCAGTTTGGGGAAAGCGGGGGGACCACAGATACGCAGTATTTT
j_call: TRBJ1-1; v_call: TRBV11-2; d_call: .; clone_size: few; cdr3_aa: CASSTGVGNTEAFF; cdr3_nt: TGTGCCAGCAGCACGGGGGTAGGGAACACTGAAGCTTTCTTT
j_call: TRBJ2-5; v_call: TRBV5-4; d_call: TRBD2; clone_size: .; cdr3_aa: CASSSGTRGETQYF; cdr3_nt: TGTGCCAGCAGCTCCGGGACTAGAGGAGAGACCCAGTACTTC
j_call: TRBJ1-6; v_call: TRBV5-1; d_call: .; clone_size: .; cdr3_aa: CASSLAGYNSPLHF; cdr3_nt: TGCGCCAGCAGCTTAGCTGGTTATAATTCACCCCTCCACTTT
j_call: TRBJ1-5; v_call: TRBV6-1; d_call: .; clone_size: .; cdr3_aa: CASTQGVGQPQHF; cdr3_nt: TGTGCCAGCACCCAGGGAGTGGGTCAGCCCCAGCATTTT
j_call: TRBJ2-3; v_call: TRBV7-6; d_call: TRBD1; clone_size: .; cdr3_aa: CASSQGVWTDTQYF; cdr3_nt: TGTGCCAGCAGCCAGGGGGTATGGACAGATACGCAGTATTTT